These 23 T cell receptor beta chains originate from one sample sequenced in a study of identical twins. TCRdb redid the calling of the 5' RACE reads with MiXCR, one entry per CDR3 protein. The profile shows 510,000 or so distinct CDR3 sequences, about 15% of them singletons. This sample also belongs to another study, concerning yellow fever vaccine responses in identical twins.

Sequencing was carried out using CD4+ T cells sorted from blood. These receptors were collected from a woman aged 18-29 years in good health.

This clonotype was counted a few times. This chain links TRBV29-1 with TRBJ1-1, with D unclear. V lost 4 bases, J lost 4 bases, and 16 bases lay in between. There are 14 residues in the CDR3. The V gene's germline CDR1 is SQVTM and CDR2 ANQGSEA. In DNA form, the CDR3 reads TGCAGCGTTGTATCAAGTAGAATGGGCACTGAAGCTTTCTTT. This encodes CSVVSSRMGTEAFF.

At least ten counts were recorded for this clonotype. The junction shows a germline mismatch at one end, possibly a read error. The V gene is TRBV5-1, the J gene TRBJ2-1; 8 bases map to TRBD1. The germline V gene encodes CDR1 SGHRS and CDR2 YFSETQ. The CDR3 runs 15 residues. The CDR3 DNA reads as TGCGCCAGCAGCTTGGCCCCCGGACAGGGTAGCGCTGGAGTCTTC. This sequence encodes CASSLAPGQGSAGVF.

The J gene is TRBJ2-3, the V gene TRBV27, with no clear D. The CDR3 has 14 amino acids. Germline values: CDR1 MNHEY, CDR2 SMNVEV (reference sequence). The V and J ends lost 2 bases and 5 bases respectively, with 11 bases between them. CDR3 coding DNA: TGTGCCAGCAGTTTAAGGGTGGCCAAAGATACGCAGTATTTT. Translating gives CASSLRVAKDTQYF.

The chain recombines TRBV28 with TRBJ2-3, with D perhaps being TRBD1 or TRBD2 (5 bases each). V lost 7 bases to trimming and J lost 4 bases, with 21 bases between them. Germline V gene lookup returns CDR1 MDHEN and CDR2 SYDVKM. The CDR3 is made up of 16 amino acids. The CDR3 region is CASTSGRVTWPDTQYF. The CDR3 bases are TGTGCCAGCACCTCGGGGCGGGTAACTTGGCCAGATACGCAGTATTTT.

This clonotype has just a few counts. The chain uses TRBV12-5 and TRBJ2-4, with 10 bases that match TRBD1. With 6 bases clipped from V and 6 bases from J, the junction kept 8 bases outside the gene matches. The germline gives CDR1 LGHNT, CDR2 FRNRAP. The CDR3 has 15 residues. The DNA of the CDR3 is TGTGCTAGTGGGGATCCCGGGACAGGGGTAAACATTCAGTACTTC. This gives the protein CASGDPGTGVNIQYF.

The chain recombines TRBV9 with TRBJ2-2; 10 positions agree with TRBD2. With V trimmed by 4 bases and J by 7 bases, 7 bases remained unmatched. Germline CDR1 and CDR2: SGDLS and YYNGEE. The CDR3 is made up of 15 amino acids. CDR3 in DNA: TGTGCCAGCAGCTCCGGGACTAGCGTCGACGGGGAGCTGTTTTTT. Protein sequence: CASSSGTSVDGELFF.

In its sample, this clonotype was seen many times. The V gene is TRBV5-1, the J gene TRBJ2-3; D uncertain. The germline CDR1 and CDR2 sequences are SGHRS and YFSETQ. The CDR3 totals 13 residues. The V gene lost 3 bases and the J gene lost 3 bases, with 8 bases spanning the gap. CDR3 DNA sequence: TGCGCCAGCAGCTCCCAGCCGACAGATACGCAGTATTTT. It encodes CASSSQPTDTQYF.

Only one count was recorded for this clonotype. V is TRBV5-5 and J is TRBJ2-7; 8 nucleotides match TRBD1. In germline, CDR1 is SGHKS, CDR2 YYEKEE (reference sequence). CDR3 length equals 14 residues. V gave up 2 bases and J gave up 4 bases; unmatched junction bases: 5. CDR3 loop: CASSFPGGWYEQYF. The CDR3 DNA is TGTGCCAGCAGCTTCCCAGGGGGCTGGTACGAGCAGTACTTC.

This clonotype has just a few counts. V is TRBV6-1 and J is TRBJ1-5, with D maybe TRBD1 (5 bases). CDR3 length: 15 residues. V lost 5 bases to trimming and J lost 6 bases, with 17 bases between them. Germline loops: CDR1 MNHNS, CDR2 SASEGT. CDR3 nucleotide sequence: TGTGCCAGCAGTCCGACTGGGGGGTGGGGTCAGCCCCAGCATTTT. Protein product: CASSPTGGWGQPQHF.

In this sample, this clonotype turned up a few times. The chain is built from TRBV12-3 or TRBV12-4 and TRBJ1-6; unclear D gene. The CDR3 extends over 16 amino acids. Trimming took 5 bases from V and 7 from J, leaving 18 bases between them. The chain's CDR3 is CASSPTTPSGNSPLHF. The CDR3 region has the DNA TGTGCCAGCAGTCCAACCACACCGTCCGGGAATTCACCCCTCCACTTT.

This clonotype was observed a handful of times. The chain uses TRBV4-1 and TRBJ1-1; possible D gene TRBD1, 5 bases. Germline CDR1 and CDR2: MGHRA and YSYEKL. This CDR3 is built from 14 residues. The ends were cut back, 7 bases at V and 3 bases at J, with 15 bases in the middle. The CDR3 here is CASTLLSGDTEAFF. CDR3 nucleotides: TGCGCCAGCACCCTCCTGTCGGGGGACACTGAAGCTTTCTTT.

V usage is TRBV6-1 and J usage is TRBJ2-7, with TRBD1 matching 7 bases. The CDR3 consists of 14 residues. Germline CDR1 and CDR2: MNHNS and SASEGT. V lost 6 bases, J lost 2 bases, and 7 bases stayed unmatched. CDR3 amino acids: CASRPGQSAYEQYV. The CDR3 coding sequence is TGTGCCAGCAGGCCGGGACAGAGTGCCTACGAGCAGTACGTC.

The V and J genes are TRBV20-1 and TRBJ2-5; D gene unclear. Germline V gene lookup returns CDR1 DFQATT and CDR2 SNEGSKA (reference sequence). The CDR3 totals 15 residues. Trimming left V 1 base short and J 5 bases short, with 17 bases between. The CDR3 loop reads CSARGSVGNLETQYF. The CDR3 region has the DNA TGCAGTGCTAGAGGCTCGGTGGGAAACTTGGAGACCCAGTACTTC.

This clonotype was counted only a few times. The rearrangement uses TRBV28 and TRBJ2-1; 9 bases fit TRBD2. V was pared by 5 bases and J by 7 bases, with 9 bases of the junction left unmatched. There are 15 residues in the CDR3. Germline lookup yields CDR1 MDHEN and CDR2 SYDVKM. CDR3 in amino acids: CASSHQAGGRNEQFF. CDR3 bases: TGTGCCAGCAGTCATCAAGCGGGGGGTCGGAATGAGCAGTTCTTC.

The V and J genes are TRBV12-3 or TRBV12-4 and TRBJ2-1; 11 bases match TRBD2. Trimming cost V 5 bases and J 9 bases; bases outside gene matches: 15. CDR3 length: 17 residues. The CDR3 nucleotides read TGTGCCAGCAGTCTCCTGACTAGCGGGGCGCCCGAGCGTGAGCAGTTCTTC. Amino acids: CASSLLTSGAPEREQFF.

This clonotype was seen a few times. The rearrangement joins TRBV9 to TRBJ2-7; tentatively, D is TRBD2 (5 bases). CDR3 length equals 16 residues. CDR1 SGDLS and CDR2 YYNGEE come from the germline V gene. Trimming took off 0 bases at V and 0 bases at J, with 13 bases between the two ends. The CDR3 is CASSVDPSGSSYEQYF. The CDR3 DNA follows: TGTGCCAGCAGCGTAGATCCAAGTGGGAGCTCCTACGAGCAGTACTTC.

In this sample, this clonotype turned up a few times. In DNA, the CDR3 is TGTGCCAGCAGCCAACCTAGGGGATTGAACACCGGGGAGCTGTTTTTT. The encoded protein is CASSQPRGLNTGELFF. V and J are TRBV4-2 and TRBJ2-2; D may be TRBD1 (5 bases). The CDR3 loop spans 16 amino acids. Trimming removed 2 bases from V and 1 base from J, with 11 bases in between. CDR1 and CDR2 (germline): LGHNA, YNFKEQ.

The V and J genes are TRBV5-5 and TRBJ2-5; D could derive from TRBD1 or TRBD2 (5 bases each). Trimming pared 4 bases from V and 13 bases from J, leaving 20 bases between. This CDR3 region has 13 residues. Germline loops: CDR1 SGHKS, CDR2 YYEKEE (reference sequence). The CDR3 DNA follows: TGTGCCAGCAGCGAGGGACCCTATAACTTGAGGTACTTC. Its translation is CASSEGPYNLRYF.

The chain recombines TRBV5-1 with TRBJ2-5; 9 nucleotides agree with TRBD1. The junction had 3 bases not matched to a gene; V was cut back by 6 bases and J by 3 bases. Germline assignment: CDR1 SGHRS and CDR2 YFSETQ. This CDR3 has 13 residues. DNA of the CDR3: TGCGCCAGCATCGACAGGGGGGAAGAGACCCAGTACTTC. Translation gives CASIDRGEETQYF.

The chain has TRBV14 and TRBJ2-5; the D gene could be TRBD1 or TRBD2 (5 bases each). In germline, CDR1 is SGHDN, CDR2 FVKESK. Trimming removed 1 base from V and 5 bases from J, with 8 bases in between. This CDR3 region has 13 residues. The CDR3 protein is CASSQVGAETQYF. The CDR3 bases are TGTGCCAGCAGCCAAGTCGGGGCGGAGACCCAGTACTTC.

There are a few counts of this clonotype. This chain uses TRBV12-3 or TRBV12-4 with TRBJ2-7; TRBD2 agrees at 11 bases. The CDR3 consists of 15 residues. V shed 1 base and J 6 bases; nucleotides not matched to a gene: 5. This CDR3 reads CASSLVAGGAREQYF. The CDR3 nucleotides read TGTGCCAGCAGTTTAGTAGCGGGAGGGGCCCGCGAGCAGTACTTC.

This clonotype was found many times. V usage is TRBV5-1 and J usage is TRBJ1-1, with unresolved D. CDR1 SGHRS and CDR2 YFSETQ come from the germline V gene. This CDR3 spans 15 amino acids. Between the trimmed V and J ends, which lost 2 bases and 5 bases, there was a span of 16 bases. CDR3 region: CASSFRGFAETEAFF. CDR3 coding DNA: TGCGCCAGCAGCTTTAGAGGGTTTGCGGAGACTGAAGCTTTCTTT. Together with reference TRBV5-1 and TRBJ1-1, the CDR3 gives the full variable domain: KAGVTQTPRYLIKTRGQQVTLSCSPISGHRSVSWYQQTPGQGLQFLFEYFSETQRNKGNFPGRFSGRQFSNSRSEMNVSTLELGDSALYLCASSFRGFAETEAFFGQGTRLTVV.

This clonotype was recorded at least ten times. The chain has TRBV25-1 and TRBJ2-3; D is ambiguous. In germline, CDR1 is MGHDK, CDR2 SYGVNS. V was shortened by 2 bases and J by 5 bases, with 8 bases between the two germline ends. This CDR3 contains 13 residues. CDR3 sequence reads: CASSEGGLDTQYF. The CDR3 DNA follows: TGTGCCAGCAGTGAAGGTGGATTAGATACGCAGTATTTT. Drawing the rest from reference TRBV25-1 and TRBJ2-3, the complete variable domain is EADIYQTPRYLVIGTGKKITLECSQTMGHDKMYWYQQDPGMELHLIHYSYGVNSTEKGDLSSESTVSRIRTEHFPLTLESARPSHTSQYLCASSEGGLDTQYFGPGTRLTVL.